This T cell receptor beta chain was captured by sequencing in a study of blood T cell repertoires in COVID-19. In the authors' methods: Nucleated cell counts were estimated from reference gene primer amplification. TCRdb's copy holds only in-frame clones and misses some; the assay was immunoSEQ multiplex PCR. For V, J and clone size, that table is used; D and trimming come from the DNA. In the table there are around 180,000 clones, about 88% of which are singletons. This clonotype was sampled from a woman aged 25 to 45 with active or convalescent COVID-19. Material: peripheral blood.

The CDR3 sequence: CASSIGVFTGSRGYTF. The CDR3 region has the DNA TGTGCCAGTAGTATAGGGGTCTTCACAGGGAGTCGTGGCTACACCTTC. The chain uses TRBV19 and TRBJ1-2, with a tentative D call TRBD1 (6 bases). The CDR3 length is 16 residues. Between the trimmed V and J ends, which lost 1 base and 7 bases, there was a span of 19 bases. CDR1 and CDR2 (germline): LNHDA, SQIVND (reference sequence).